This is a list of T cell receptor beta chains from one sample in a study of CD8 T cells in ankylosing spondylitis. TCRdb redid the calling of the 5' RACE reads with MiXCR, one entry per CDR3 protein. This repertoire shows 200,000 to 300,000 distinct CDR3 sequences, around 9.2% found once; its top ten account for almost 7%. The sequenced sample consisted of blood, either unsorted or a sorted T cell fraction (not recorded which). These receptors were collected from a male donor with ankylosing spondylitis or in good health (not recorded which). The CDR3 runs from the conserved cysteine through the conserved F or W. Each record gives: J gene, CDR3 length, V gene, D gene, clone size, CDR3 protein, CDR3 DNA. D genes are given only for firm matches. Only some rows state a clone size, as once, few, many or a class for expanded clones.

j_call: TRBJ2-1; cdr3_length: 14; v_call: TRBV4-3; d_call: TRBD2; clone_size: many; cdr3_aa: CASSQELAGGQQFF; cdr3_nt: TGCGCCAGCAGCCAAGAGCTAGCGGGAGGGCAGCAGTTCTTC
j_call: TRBJ2-1; cdr3_length: 15; v_call: TRBV12-3/TRBV12-4; d_call: TRBD2; clone_size: many; cdr3_aa: CASSSAGEINNEQFF; cdr3_nt: TGTGCCAGCAGTTCAGCGGGAGAGATAAACAATGAGCAGTTCTTC
j_call: TRBJ1-5; cdr3_length: 12; v_call: TRBV6-2/TRBV6-3; d_call: NA; clone_size: few; cdr3_aa: CACHREGKPQHF; cdr3_nt: TGTGCCTGCCACAGGGAAGGAAAGCCCCAGCATTTT
j_call: TRBJ2-1; cdr3_length: 16; v_call: TRBV5-1; d_call: TRBD2; clone_size: many; cdr3_aa: CASSLASLADYNEQFF; cdr3_nt: TGCGCCAGCAGCTTGGCGTCCCTAGCGGATTACAATGAGCAGTTCTTC
j_call: TRBJ1-5; cdr3_length: 16; v_call: TRBV12-3/TRBV12-4; d_call: NA; clone_size: many; cdr3_aa: CASSLRSGGNNQPQHF; cdr3_nt: TGTGCCAGCAGTTTACGTAGCGGGGGGAACAATCAGCCCCAGCATTTT
j_call: TRBJ2-1; cdr3_length: 15; v_call: TRBV4-2; d_call: NA; clone_size: many; cdr3_aa: CASSQEPQGKGEQFF; cdr3_nt: TGTGCCAGCAGCCAAGAACCACAGGGTAAGGGTGAGCAGTTCTTC
j_call: TRBJ2-7; cdr3_length: 15; v_call: TRBV5-1; d_call: NA; clone_size: NA; cdr3_aa: CASSLTGDSSYEQYF; cdr3_nt: TGCGCCAGCAGCCTGACGGGGGACAGCTCCTACGAGCAGTACTTC
j_call: TRBJ2-3; cdr3_length: 12; v_call: TRBV18; d_call: NA; clone_size: few; cdr3_aa: CASSSSRDTQYF; cdr3_nt: TGTGCCAGCTCATCTTCGCGGGATACGCAGTATTTT
j_call: TRBJ2-3; cdr3_length: 15; v_call: TRBV20-1; d_call: TRBD2; clone_size: many; cdr3_aa: CSARVLAGGTDTQYF; cdr3_nt: TGCAGTGCTAGAGTCCTAGCGGGAGGAACAGATACGCAGTATTTT
j_call: TRBJ1-1; cdr3_length: 14; v_call: TRBV20-1; d_call: NA; clone_size: many; cdr3_aa: CSARELTSNTEAFF; cdr3_nt: TGCAGTGCTAGGGAGTTGACATCTAACACTGAAGCTTTCTTT
j_call: TRBJ2-5; cdr3_length: 14; v_call: TRBV5-1; d_call: TRBD1; clone_size: many; cdr3_aa: CASTLTGLYETQYF; cdr3_nt: TGCGCCAGCACTCTGACAGGGCTTTACGAGACCCAGTACTTC
j_call: TRBJ1-1; cdr3_length: 14; v_call: TRBV12-3/TRBV12-4; d_call: NA; clone_size: NA; cdr3_aa: CASSFTGWQTEAFF; cdr3_nt: TGTGCCAGCAGTTTTACAGGGTGGCAAACTGAAGCTTTCTTT
j_call: TRBJ2-4; cdr3_length: 15; v_call: TRBV7-8; d_call: NA; clone_size: many; cdr3_aa: CASSLGQGTSDIQYF; cdr3_nt: TGTGCCAGCAGCTTAGGGCAGGGTACATCGGACATTCAGTACTTC
j_call: TRBJ2-1; cdr3_length: 13; v_call: TRBV9; d_call: NA; clone_size: NA; cdr3_aa: CASSVTDLSEQFF; cdr3_nt: TGTGCCAGCAGCGTAACCGATCTTAGTGAGCAGTTCTTC
j_call: TRBJ2-1; cdr3_length: 13; v_call: TRBV20-1; d_call: TRBD1; clone_size: many; cdr3_aa: CSAAGTANNEQFF; cdr3_nt: TGCAGTGCTGCAGGGACAGCAAACAATGAGCAGTTCTTC
j_call: TRBJ2-2; cdr3_length: 15; v_call: TRBV3-1; d_call: NA; clone_size: many; cdr3_aa: CASSQMVAATGELFF; cdr3_nt: TGTGCCAGCAGCCAGATGGTAGCCGCCACCGGGGAGCTGTTTTTT
j_call: TRBJ2-7; cdr3_length: 14; v_call: TRBV18; d_call: NA; clone_size: NA; cdr3_aa: CASSRGLSEGEQYF; cdr3_nt: TGTGCCAGCTCGAGAGGACTCTCCGAGGGGGAGCAGTACTTC
j_call: TRBJ2-3; cdr3_length: 15; v_call: TRBV7-2; d_call: NA; clone_size: many; cdr3_aa: CASSQSSASTDTQYF; cdr3_nt: TGTGCCAGCAGCCAATCTAGCGCCAGCACAGATACGCAGTATTTT
j_call: TRBJ2-5; cdr3_length: 15; v_call: TRBV20-1; d_call: TRBD2; clone_size: many; cdr3_aa: CSATLGTSGSETQYF; cdr3_nt: TGCAGTGCTACACTTGGGACTAGCGGGAGTGAGACCCAGTACTTC
j_call: TRBJ2-7; cdr3_length: 19; v_call: TRBV4-3; d_call: TRBD2; clone_size: few; cdr3_aa: CASSQVGTSGGAGSYEQYF; cdr3_nt: TGCGCCAGCAGCCAAGTTGGTACTAGCGGGGGGGCCGGCTCCTACGAGCAGTACTTC
j_call: TRBJ1-6; cdr3_length: 12; v_call: TRBV20-1; d_call: TRBD1; clone_size: many; cdr3_aa: CSARGTGPPLHF; cdr3_nt: TGCAGTGCTAGAGGGACAGGGCCACCCCTCCACTTT
j_call: TRBJ2-7; cdr3_length: 15; v_call: TRBV5-6; d_call: NA; clone_size: many; cdr3_aa: CASSPTMRSEVGQYF; cdr3_nt: TGTGCCAGCAGCCCGACGATGAGGTCTGAGGTCGGGCAGTACTTC
j_call: TRBJ1-5; cdr3_length: 14; v_call: TRBV6-1; d_call: TRBD1; clone_size: many; cdr3_aa: CASSEKQGNQPQHF; cdr3_nt: TGTGCCAGCAGTGAAAAACAGGGGAATCAGCCCCAGCATTTT
j_call: TRBJ1-2; cdr3_length: 16; v_call: TRBV20-1; d_call: TRBD1; clone_size: many; cdr3_aa: CSARDSQQGAGYGYTF; cdr3_nt: TGCAGTGCTAGGGACTCCCAACAGGGGGCTGGCTATGGCTACACCTTC
j_call: TRBJ1-2; cdr3_length: 14; v_call: TRBV5-5; d_call: TRBD1; clone_size: many; cdr3_aa: CASSLTGGAWGYTF; cdr3_nt: TGTGCCAGCAGCTTAACAGGGGGCGCGTGGGGCTACACCTTC